One sample yielded the 8 T cell receptor beta chains listed below, sequenced in a study of CD8 T cells in ankylosing spondylitis. For these TCRs, the target antigens are not known. Study observations and caveats: The study identified a TCR beta motif of about eight highly homologous variants that appeared characteristic of ankylosing spondylitis blood.

In TCRdb, the 5' RACE reads were re-called with MiXCR into one record per CDR3 protein. The sample has roughly 440,000 distinct CDR3 sequences; 17% are singletons. Sequencing input: blood, either unsorted or a sorted T cell fraction (not recorded which). The receptors here all came from a male donor with ankylosing spondylitis.

This clonotype was counted only a few times. This chain joins TRBV4-1 and TRBJ2-3, with TRBD2 identical over 9 bases. CDR3 length: 17 residues. The germline gives CDR1 MGHRA, CDR2 YSYEKL. V dropped 0 bases and J dropped 5; count of bases not matched to a gene: 9. The DNA for the CDR3 is TGCGCCAGCAGCCAAGATCTTGCGGGAGGGCCGGGAGATACGCAGTATTTT. Its protein is CASSQDLAGGPGDTQYF.

This clonotype was found a few times. This rearrangement joins TRBV5-1 to TRBJ2-3; D is unclear. The CDR3 totals 14 residues. Trimming removed 4 bases at V and 0 bases at J, with 9 bases between. Per germline, CDR1 SGHRS and CDR2 YFSETQ. The CDR3 reads CASSPKGSTDTQYF. CDR3 sequence (DNA): TGCGCCAGCAGCCCTAAAGGTAGCACAGATACGCAGTATTTT.

This clonotype was detected only a few times. The chain links TRBV20-1 to TRBJ2-2; TRBD2 agrees at 11 bases. In germline, CDR1 is DFQATT, CDR2 SNEGSKA (reference sequence). There are 15 residues in the CDR3. V shed 1 base and J 10 bases; nucleotides not matched to a gene: 8. CDR3 nucleotide sequence: TGCAGTGCTAGAGTTATAGCGGGGGGGAGTGTGGAGCTGTTTTTT. Amino acid sequence: CSARVIAGGSVELFF.

The chain recombines TRBV5-1 with TRBJ2-1; D is unresolved. The CDR3 contains 11 residues. CDR1 is SGHRS, CDR2 YFSETQ, per germline. Between the trimmed V and J ends, which lost 0 bases and 12 bases, there was a span of 7 bases. CDR3 region: CASSLEDRQFF. The CDR3 DNA sequence: TGCGCCAGCAGCTTGGAAGATAGGCAGTTCTTC.

The V call is TRBV20-1, the J call TRBJ1-1; the match to TRBD1 covers 8 bases. Germline V gene sequence: CDR1 DFQATT, CDR2 SNEGSKA (reference sequence). Trimming took 4 bases from V and 1 from J; bases not matched to a gene: 8. The CDR3 totals 15 residues. The CDR3 nucleotides read TGCAGTGCTAAGGACAGGGTGTGGGGGAACACTGAAGCTTTCTTT. Encoded protein: CSAKDRVWGNTEAFF.

This clonotype was seen a handful of times. J is TRBJ2-7 and V is TRBV3-1; D not certain. The germline gives CDR1 LGHDT, CDR2 YNNKEL (reference sequence). The V end lost 5 bases, the J end lost 2 bases, and 16 bases lay between the germline ends. The CDR3 spans 15 residues. The CDR3 protein is CASSFTGVMAYEQYF. DNA for the CDR3: TGTGCCAGCAGCTTCACTGGGGTCATGGCCTACGAGCAGTACTTC.

This clonotype appeared a few times. The rearrangement uses TRBV20-1 and TRBJ2-3; D gene uncertain. CDR3 size: 15 residues. Trimming left V 0 bases short and J 2 bases short, with 12 bases between. Germline CDR1 and CDR2: DFQATT and SNEGSKA (reference sequence). CDR3: CSARDRVTNTDTQYF. The CDR3 DNA reads TGCAGTGCTAGAGATCGGGTCACAAACACAGATACGCAGTATTTT.

This clonotype turned up a few times. J is TRBJ2-3 and V is TRBV7-2; 8 bases agree with TRBD2. CDR1 is SGHTA and CDR2 is FQGNSA in the germline V gene. V lost 0 bases, J lost 6 bases, and 8 bases stayed unmatched. The CDR3 sequence is 16 residues long. CDR3 residues: CASSLAGTRDVDTQYF. The DNA of the CDR3 is TGTGCCAGCAGCTTAGCCGGGACTAGAGATGTGGATACGCAGTATTTT.